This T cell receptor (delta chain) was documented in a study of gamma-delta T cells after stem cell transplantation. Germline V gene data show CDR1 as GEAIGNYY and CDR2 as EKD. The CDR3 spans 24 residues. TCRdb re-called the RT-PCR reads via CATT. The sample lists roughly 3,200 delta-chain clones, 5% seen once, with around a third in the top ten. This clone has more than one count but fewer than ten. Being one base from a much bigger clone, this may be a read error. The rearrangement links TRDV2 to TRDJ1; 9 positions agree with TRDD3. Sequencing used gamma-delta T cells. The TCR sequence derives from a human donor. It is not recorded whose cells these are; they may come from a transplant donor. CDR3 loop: CACDTVRISFGDTRGDENTDKPIF. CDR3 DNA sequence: TGTGCCTGTGACACGGTGAGAATCTCCTTTGGGGATACGAGGGGAGATGAAAACACCGATAAACCCATCTTT.